The 11 T cell receptor beta chains below were found in one sample sequenced in a study of graft-versus-host responses after intestinal transplantation. Graft samples were processed, releasing intraepithelial and lamina propria lymphocytes. The protocol was immunoSEQ multiplex PCR, while the TCRdb copy is restricted to in-frame clones and leaves out a portion. The sample lists about 8,100 clones, 55% to 75% occurring once. This sample comprised ileum tissue, obtained 450 to 480 days after transplant. Receptor source: a human patient who received an intestinal transplant, so some T cells may come from the graft donor.

In this sample, this clone turned up a few times. The chain uses TRBV9 and TRBJ1-3; no reliable D call. In germline, CDR1 is SGDLS, CDR2 YYNGEE. This CDR3 spans 13 amino acids. V was clipped by 4 bases and J by 0 bases, with 5 bases between them. The CDR3 nucleotides read TGTGCCAGCAGCTCCCCCTCTGGAAACACCATATATTTT. It encodes CASSSPSGNTIYF.

This clone appeared a single time. V gene TRBV5-8 combines with J gene TRBJ1-1, with D perhaps matching TRBD1 (5 bases). Germline V gene data show CDR1 as SGHTS and CDR2 as YDEGEE. The V and J ends lost 4 bases and 9 bases respectively, with 16 bases between them. The CDR3 runs 13 residues. CDR3 amino acids: CASSQEATVKAFF. The CDR3 bases are TGTGCCAGCAGCCAAGAGGCGACAGTGAAAGCTTTCTTT.

The V gene is TRBV2, the J gene TRBJ2-5; D gene ambiguous. There are 16 residues in the CDR3. Germline loops: CDR1 SNHLY, CDR2 FYNNEI. Trimming took 6 bases from V and 5 from J, leaving 22 bases between them. The CDR3 here is CASSGPMPDGRETQYF. The CDR3 DNA reads as TGTGCCAGCAGCGGTCCCATGCCTGACGGTCGGGAGACCCAGTACTTC.

V usage is TRBV30 and J usage is TRBJ1-2; possible D gene TRBD1, 5 bases. V lost 8 bases and J lost 5, with 12 bases in between. The CDR3 totals 11 residues. Germline values: CDR1 GTSNPN, CDR2 SVGIG (reference sequence). The CDR3 DNA sequence: TGTGCCGTATCTGGGGGGTATGGCTACACCTTC. This sequence encodes CAVSGGYGYTF.

Comment on this clone: Other DNA sequences in the sample encode the same CDR3. This chain joins TRBV11-2 and TRBJ2-5, with D perhaps TRBD2 (6 bases). The V end lost 4 bases, the J end lost 3 bases, and 15 bases lay between the germline ends. The CDR3 has 15 residues. CDR1 is SGHAT, CDR2 FQNNGV, per germline. The CDR3 bases are TGTGCCAGCAGCTACTTGGGGCGGGGTGAAGAGACCCAGTACTTC. Translated, it gives CASSYLGRGEETQYF. The full variable domain, its missing parts supplied by reference TRBV11-2 and TRBJ2-5, is EAGVAQSPRYKIIEKRQSVAFWCNPISGHATLYWYQQILGQGPKLLIQFQNNGVVDDSQLPKDRFSAERLKGVDSTLKIQPAKLEDSAVYLCASSYLGRGEETQYFGPGTRLLVL.

The gene calls are TRBV28 and TRBJ1-1; D gene unclear. The CDR3 runs 15 residues. The V end lost 7 bases, the J end lost 3 bases, and 18 bases lay between the germline ends. CDR1 and CDR2 from the germline V gene are MDHEN and SYDVKM. DNA of the CDR3: TGTGCCAGCAAGGAGGCAGCAGAGGCGTACACTGAAGCTTTCTTT. This gives the protein CASKEAAEAYTEAFF.

This clone was observed a few times. The chain carries TRBV28 and TRBJ2-5; D unresolved. Germline-derived CDR1 and CDR2 are MDHEN and SYDVKM. CDR3 size: 14 residues. The V end was cut by 6 bases, the J end by 5 bases, with 16 bases between. CDR3 loop: CASSVGTSVETQYF. The CDR3 nucleotides are TGTGCCAGCAGCGTGGGTACCTCCGTCGAGACCCAGTACTTC. The full variable domain, completed using reference TRBV28 and TRBJ2-5, is DVKVTQSSRYLVKRTGEKVFLECVQDMDHENMFWYRQDPGLGLRLIYFSYDVKMKEKGDIPEGYSVSREKKERFSLILESASTNQTSMYLCASSVGTSVETQYFGPGTRLLVL.

A single count supports this clone. The rearrangement uses TRBV7-3 and TRBJ1-2; D is undetermined. The CDR3 has 14 residues. With 0 bases removed from V and 6 bases from J, the gap between germline ends came to 11 bases. In germline, CDR1 is SGHTA, CDR2 FQGTGA. CDR3 bases: TGTGCCAGCAGCTTAACTCTGGGAAGTGATGGCTACACCTTC. Protein product: CASSLTLGSDGYTF.

The chain links TRBV28 to TRBJ2-4; tentatively, D is TRBD1 (6 bases). CDR1 and CDR2 (germline): MDHEN, SYDVKM. The CDR3 runs 14 residues. The ends were cut back, 6 bases at V and 7 bases at J, with 16 bases in the middle. For the CDR3, the DNA is TGTGCCAGCAGACAAACGGGCCAGGGGAACATTCAGTACTTC. It specifies CASRQTGQGNIQYF.

The chain uses TRBV29-1 and TRBJ2-1, with 9 bases identical to TRBD1. V shed 5 bases and J 2 bases; nucleotides not matched to a gene: 4. This CDR3 comprises 14 residues. Germline V gene data show CDR1 as SQVTM and CDR2 as ANQGSEA. The CDR3 nucleotides read TGCAGCGTTTTAGGACAGGGGACCTACAATGAGCAGTTCTTC. It specifies CSVLGQGTYNEQFF.

The chain combines TRBV6-5 with TRBJ2-7, with 8 positions matching TRBD1. CDR3 length: 14 amino acids. Germline lookup yields CDR1 MNHEY and CDR2 SVGAGI. V lost 6 bases, J lost 4 bases, and 8 bases stayed unmatched. CDR3 in amino acids: CASRKPGQVYEQYV. The CDR3 bases are TGTGCCAGCAGGAAACCGGGACAGGTTTACGAGCAGTACGTC.